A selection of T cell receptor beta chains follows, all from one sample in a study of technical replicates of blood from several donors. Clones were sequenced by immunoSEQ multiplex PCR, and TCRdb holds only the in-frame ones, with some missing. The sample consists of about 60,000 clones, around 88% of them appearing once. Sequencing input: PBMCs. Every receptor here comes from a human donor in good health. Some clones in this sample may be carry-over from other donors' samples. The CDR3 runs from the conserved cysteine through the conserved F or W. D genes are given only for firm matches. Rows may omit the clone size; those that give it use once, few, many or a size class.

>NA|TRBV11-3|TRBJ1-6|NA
TGTGCCAGCAGCTTGGGAGCAGGGGACTCACCCCTCCACTTT
CASSLGAGDSPLHF
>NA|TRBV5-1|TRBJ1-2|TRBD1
TGCGCCAGCAGCCCGGACAGGGACTATGGCTACACCTTC
CASSPDRDYGYTF
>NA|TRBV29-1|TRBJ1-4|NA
TGCAGCGTTGCCATAAGAAGAGATGAAAAACTGTTTTTT
CSVAIRRDEKLFF
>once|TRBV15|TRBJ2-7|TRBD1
TGTGCCACCAGCAGACCTGACAGGGGACACTACGAGCAGTACTTC
CATSRPDRGHYEQYF
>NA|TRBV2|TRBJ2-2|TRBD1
TGTGCCAGCAGCCCGACAGGGATCAACACCGGGGAGCTGTTTTTT
CASSPTGINTGELFF
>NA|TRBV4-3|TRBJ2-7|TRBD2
TGCGCCAGCAGCCCTGCGTGGACTAGCGGATCCTCCTACGAGCAGTACTTC
CASSPAWTSGSSYEQYF
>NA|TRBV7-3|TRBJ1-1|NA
TGTGCCAGCAGCCCTGCCTCAGGCACTGAAGCTTTCTTT
CASSPASGTEAFF
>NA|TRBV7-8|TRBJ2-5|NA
TGTGCCAGCAGCTCCCGGAGCCGAGAGACCCAGTACTTC
CASSSRSRETQYF
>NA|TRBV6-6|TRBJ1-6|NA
TGTGCCAGCAGTTACGACGGGGCACCCCTCCACTTT
CASSYDGAPLHF
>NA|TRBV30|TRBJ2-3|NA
TGTGCCTGGAGTGCTGTCACAGATACGCAGTATTTT
CAWSAVTDTQYF
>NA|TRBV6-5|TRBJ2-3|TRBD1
TGTGCCAGCAGTTATACCAGGCTCTCTGGGGACAGGGATTTT
CASSYTRLSGDRDF
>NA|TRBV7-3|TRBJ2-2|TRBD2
TGTGCCAGCAGCTTACAAGCGGGGGGTACCGGGGAGCTGTTTTTT
CASSLQAGGTGELFF
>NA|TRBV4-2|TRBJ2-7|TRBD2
TGTGCCAGCAGCCCCAACCGGGGGGTTTACTACGAGCAGTACTTC
CASSPNRGVYYEQYF
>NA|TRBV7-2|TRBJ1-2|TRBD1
TGTGCCAGCAGCTTAGAAGGGACAGCGGTTGGCTACACCTTC
CASSLEGTAVGYTF
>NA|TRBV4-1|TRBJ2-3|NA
TGCGCCAGCAGCTCCCGAGCGGGCGGAAGGGGAGATACGCAGTATTTT
CASSSRAGGRGDTQYF
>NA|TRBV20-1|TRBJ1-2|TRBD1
TGCAGTGCTAAGACAGGGTCCGGCTACACCTTC
CSAKTGSGYTF
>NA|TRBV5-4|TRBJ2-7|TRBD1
TGTGCCAGCAGCACGCCCCGGGACAGGGGGTACGAGCAGTACTTC
CASSTPRDRGYEQYF
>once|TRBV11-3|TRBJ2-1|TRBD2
TGTGCCAGCAGCTTTGGCGGGGGGAAGAATGAGCAGTTCTTC
CASSFGGGKNEQFF
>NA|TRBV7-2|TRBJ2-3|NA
TGTGCCAGCAGCACCACTAGCACAGATACGCAGTATTTT
CASSTTSTDTQYF
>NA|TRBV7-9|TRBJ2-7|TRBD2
TGTGCCAGCAGCTACCCGCGGGGGAGCTCCTACGAGCAGTACTTC
CASSYPRGSSYEQYF
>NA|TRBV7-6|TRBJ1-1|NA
TGTGCCAGCAGCTTGACTATGGGGAACACTGAAGCTTTCTTT
CASSLTMGNTEAFF
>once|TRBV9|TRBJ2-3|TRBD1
TGTGCCAGCAGCGTAGCTACTGGGACAGGGTCTAGCACAGATACGCAGTATTTT
CASSVATGTGSSTDTQYF
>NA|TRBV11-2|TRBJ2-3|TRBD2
TGTGCCAGCAGCTTAGTCCTTAGCGGGTTGGGCACAGATACGCAGTATTTT
CASSLVLSGLGTDTQYF
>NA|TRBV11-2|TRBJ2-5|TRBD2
TGTGCCAGCAGCCCGGGGACTAGCGGGAGTGAAGGAGAGACCCAGTACTTC
CASSPGTSGSEGETQYF
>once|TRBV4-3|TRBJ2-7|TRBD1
TGCGCCAGCAGCCAAGACGGGACAGGGGGCACCTACGAGCAGTACTTC
CASSQDGTGGTYEQYF
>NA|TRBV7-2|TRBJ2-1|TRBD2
TGTGCCAGCAGCTTAAGGAGTTTGGGGGGGGTTAATGAGCAGTTCTTC
CASSLRSLGGVNEQFF
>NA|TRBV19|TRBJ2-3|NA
TGTGCCAGTACAGCGGGCCTAGGGACAGATACGCAGTATTTT
CASTAGLGTDTQYF
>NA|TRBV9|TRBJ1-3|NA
TGTGCCAGCAGCGCAGGCCCCGGCTCTGGAAACACCATATATTTT
CASSAGPGSGNTIYF
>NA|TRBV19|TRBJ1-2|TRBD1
TGTGCCAGTAGTATTTCGACAGGGAATGATGGCTACACCTTC
CASSISTGNDGYTF
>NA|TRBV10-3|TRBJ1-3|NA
TGTGCCACCCAATGGAGCTCTGGAAACACCATATATTTT
CATQWSSGNTIYF
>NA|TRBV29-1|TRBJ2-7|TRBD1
TGCAGCGTCCATACACGGGACAGGGGGTCCTACGAGCAGTACTTC
CSVHTRDRGSYEQYF
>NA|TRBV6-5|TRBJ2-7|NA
TGTGCCAGCTCAGACGGGAGTTCTTACTACGAGCAGTACTTC
CASSDGSSYYEQYF
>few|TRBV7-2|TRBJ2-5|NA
TGTGCCAGCAGCTTAAACGTCGCGAGGAGGGAGACCCAGTACTTC
CASSLNVARRETQYF
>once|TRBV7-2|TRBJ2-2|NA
TGTGCCAGCAGCTTAGTCATTTGGGGGGCCGGGGAGCTGTTTTTT
CASSLVIWGAGELFF
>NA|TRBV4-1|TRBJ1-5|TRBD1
TGCGCCAGCAGCCAAGAAAGGGGACAGGGGGCATGGCAGCCCCAGCATTTT
CASSQERGQGAWQPQHF
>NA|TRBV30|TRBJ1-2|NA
TGTGCCTGGAGTGCCCCCGGGGGAAGTGCCTATGGCTACACCTTC
CAWSAPGGSAYGYTF
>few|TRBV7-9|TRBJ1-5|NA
TGTGCCAGCAGCTTAGTATCAAATGCAGGAAGCAATCAGCCCCAGCATTTT
CASSLVSNAGSNQPQHF
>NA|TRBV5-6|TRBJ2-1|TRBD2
TGTGCCAGCAGCTCCGGACTAGCGGGGGGGTTGTCCTACAATGAGCAGTTCTTC
CASSSGLAGGLSYNEQFF
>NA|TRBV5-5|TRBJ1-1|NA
TGTGCCAGCAGCCCGGTGGGCAGGGGTTCCACTGAAGCTTTCTTT
CASSPVGRGSTEAFF
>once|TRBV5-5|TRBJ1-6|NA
TGTGCCAGCAGCGCCTCAGGGGTTCCGGATAATTCACCCCTCCACTTT
CASSASGVPDNSPLHF
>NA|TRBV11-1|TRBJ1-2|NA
TGTGCCAGCAGCTCCTTTACTAACTATGGCTACACCTTC
CASSSFTNYGYTF
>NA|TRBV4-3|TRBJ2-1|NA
TGCGCCAGCAGCCAATTCAGTCACGGGGGCAATGAGCAGTTCTTC
CASSQFSHGGNEQFF
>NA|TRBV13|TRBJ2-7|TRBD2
TGTGCCAGCAGCTTAGTGCGATTTACTAGCGGAACCTACGAGCAGTACTTC
CASSLVRFTSGTYEQYF
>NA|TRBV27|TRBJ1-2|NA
TGTGCCAGCAGTTTATCGTGGGTCTCCTCAGGGGGCTACACCTTC
CASSLSWVSSGGYTF
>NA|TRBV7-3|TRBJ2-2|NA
TGTGCCAGCAGCCCACACGGGGTTACGAACACCGGGGAGCTGTTTTTT
CASSPHGVTNTGELFF
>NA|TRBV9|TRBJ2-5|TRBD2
TGTGCCAGCAGCCCTCGGACTGGGGGGGGAGAGACCCAGTACTTC
CASSPRTGGGETQYF
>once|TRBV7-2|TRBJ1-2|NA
TGTGCCAGCAGCCCTAAGGGCTACACCTTC
CASSPKGYTF
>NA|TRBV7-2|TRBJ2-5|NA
TGTGCCAGCAGCTTCGGAGCGTCTGAGACCCAGTACTTC
CASSFGASETQYF
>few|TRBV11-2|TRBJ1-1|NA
TGTGCCAGCAGCTTAGGAAGGGGGGGCCGGAGGTACACTGAAGCTTTCTTT
CASSLGRGGRRYTEAFF
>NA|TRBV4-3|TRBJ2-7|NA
TGCGCCAGCAGCCAAGATATGGTGGCCGAGCAGTACTTC
CASSQDMVAEQYF
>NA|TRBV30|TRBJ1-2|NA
TGTGCCTGGAGTGTACATCTGGCCTCTAACTATGGCTACACCTTC
CAWSVHLASNYGYTF
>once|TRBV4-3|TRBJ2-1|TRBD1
TGCGCCAGCAGCCAAGAACGACAGGGGGTCTTAGGCGTGCAGTTCTTC
CASSQERQGVLGVQFF
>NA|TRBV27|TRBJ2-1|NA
TGTGCCAGCAGATCGACTAGCAATGAGCAGTTCTTC
CASRSTSNEQFF